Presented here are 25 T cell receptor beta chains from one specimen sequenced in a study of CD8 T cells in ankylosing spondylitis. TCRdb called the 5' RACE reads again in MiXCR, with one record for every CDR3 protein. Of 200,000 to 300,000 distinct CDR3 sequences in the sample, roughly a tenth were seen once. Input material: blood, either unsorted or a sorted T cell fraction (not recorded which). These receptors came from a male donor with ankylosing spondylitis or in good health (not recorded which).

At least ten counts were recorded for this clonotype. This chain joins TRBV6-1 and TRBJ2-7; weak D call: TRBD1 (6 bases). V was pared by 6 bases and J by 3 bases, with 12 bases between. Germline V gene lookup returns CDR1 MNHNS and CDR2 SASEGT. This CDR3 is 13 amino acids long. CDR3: CASRDRFNYEQYF. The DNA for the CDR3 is TGTGCCAGCAGAGACAGGTTTAACTACGAGCAGTACTTC.

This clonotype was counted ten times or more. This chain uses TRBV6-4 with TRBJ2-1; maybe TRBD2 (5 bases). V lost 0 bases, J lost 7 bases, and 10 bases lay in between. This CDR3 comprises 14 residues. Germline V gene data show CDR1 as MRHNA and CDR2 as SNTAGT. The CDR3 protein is CASSDSLRGNEQFF. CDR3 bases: TGTGCCAGCAGTGACTCGTTGAGAGGGAATGAGCAGTTCTTC.

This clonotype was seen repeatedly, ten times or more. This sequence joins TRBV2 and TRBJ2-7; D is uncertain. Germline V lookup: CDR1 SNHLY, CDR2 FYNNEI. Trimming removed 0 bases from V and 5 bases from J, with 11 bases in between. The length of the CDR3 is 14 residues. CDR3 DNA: TGTGCCAGCAGTGAAGCATACTTCAAAGACGAGCAGTACTTC. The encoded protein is CASSEAYFKDEQYF.

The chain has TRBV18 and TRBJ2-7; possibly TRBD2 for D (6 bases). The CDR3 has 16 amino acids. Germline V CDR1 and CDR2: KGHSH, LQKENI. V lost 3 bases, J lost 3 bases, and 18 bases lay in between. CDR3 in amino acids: CASSPLGVAEYYEQYF. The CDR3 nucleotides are TGTGCCAGCTCACCCCTGGGAGTAGCGGAGTACTACGAGCAGTACTTC.

For the CDR3, the DNA is TGTGCCAGCACCCCGGGACTAGCGGGAGAAGGTGGAAATGAGCAGTTCTTC. Translation gives CASTPGLAGEGGNEQFF. The gene calls are TRBV12-3 or TRBV12-4 and TRBJ2-1; 14 bases match TRBD2. V lost 7 bases, J lost 7 bases, and 12 bases stayed unmatched. The CDR3 consists of 17 residues.

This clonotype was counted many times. CDR3 nucleotide sequence: TGTGCCAGCAGCCCTAGAGGAAGCAATCAGCCCCAGCATTTT. As protein: CASSPRGSNQPQHF. V is TRBV5-5 and J is TRBJ1-5; D gene unclear. This CDR3 contains 14 residues. CDR1 SGHKS and CDR2 YYEKEE come from the germline V gene (reference sequence). V was trimmed by 4 bases and J by 1 base, leaving 9 bases between them. The whole variable domain, filled in from reference TRBV5-5 and TRBJ1-5, reads DAGVTQSPTHLIKTRGQQVTLRCSPISGHKSVSWYQQVLGQGPQFIFQYYEKEERGRGNFPDRFSARQFPNYSSELNVNALLLGDSALYLCASSPRGSNQPQHFGDGTRLSIL.

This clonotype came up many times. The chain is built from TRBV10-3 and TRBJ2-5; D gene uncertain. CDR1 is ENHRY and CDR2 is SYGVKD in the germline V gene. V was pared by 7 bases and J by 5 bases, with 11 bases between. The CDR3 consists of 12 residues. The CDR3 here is CAITFSGETQYF. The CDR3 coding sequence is TGTGCCATCACCTTCTCCGGGGAGACCCAGTACTTC.

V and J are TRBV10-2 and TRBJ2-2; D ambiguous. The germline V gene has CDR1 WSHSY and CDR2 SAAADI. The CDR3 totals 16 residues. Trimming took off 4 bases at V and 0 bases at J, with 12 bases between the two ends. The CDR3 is CASSVTETTNTGELFF. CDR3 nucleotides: TGCGCCAGCAGTGTCACCGAAACCACGAACACCGGGGAGCTGTTTTTT.

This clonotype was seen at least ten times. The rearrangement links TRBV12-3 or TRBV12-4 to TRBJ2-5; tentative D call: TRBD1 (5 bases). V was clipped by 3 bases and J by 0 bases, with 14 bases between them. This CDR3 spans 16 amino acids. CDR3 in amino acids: CASSFKGSSYQETQYF. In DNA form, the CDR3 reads TGTGCCAGCAGTTTTAAGGGGTCCTCGTACCAAGAGACCCAGTACTTC.

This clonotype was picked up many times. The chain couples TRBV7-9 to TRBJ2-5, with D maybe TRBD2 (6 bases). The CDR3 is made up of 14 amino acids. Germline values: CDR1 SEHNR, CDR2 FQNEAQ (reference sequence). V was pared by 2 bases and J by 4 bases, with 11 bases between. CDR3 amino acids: CASSLREKRETQYF. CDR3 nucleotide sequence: TGTGCCAGCAGCTTACGGGAGAAACGAGAGACCCAGTACTTC.

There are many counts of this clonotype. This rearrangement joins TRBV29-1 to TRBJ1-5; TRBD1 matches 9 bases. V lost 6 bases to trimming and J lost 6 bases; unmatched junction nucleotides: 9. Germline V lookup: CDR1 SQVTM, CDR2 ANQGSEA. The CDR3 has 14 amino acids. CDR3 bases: TGCAGCGTAGTACAGGGGGCGGAAGGTCAGCCCCAGCATTTT. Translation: CSVVQGAEGQPQHF.

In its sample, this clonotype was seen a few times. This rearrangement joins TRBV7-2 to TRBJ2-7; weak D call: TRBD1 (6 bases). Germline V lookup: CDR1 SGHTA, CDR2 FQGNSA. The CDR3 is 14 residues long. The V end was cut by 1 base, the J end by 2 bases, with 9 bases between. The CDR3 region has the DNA TGTGCCAGCAGCTTAGGGACAGTGACCTACGAGCAGTACTTC. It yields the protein CASSLGTVTYEQYF.

The CDR3 spells CASSWGHTYEQYF. CDR3 nucleotides: TGTGCCAGCAGCTGGGGACACACCTACGAGCAGTACTTC. The rearrangement joins TRBV5-5 to TRBJ2-7; D may be TRBD1 (6 bases). There are 13 residues in the CDR3. Trimming took 3 bases from V and 2 from J, leaving 9 bases between them. The germline V gene has CDR1 SGHKS and CDR2 YYEKEE (reference sequence).

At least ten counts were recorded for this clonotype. In DNA form, the CDR3 reads TGTGCCATCCTAGCGGGGGGTTTCAATGAGCAGTTCTTC. Its translation is CAILAGGFNEQFF. This rearrangement joins TRBV6-1 to TRBJ2-1, with 11 bases lining up with TRBD2. Looked up from germline, CDR1 is MNHNS and CDR2 is SASEGT. This CDR3 region has 13 residues. J was trimmed by 6 bases and V by 10 bases; bases with no gene match: 5.

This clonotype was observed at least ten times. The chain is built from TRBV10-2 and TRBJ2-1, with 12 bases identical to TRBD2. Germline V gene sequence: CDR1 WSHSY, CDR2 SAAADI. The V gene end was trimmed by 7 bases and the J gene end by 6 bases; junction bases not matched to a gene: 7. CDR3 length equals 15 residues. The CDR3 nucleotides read TGCGCCAGCATAGTAGGGACTAGCGGGCTCAATGAGCAGTTCTTC. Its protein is CASIVGTSGLNEQFF.

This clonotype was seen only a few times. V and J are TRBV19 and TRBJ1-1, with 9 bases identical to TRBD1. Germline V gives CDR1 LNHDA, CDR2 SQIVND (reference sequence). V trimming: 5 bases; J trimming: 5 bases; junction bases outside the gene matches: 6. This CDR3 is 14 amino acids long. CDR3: CASSPRDRVTEAFF. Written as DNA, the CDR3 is TGTGCCAGTAGTCCCCGGGACAGGGTGACTGAAGCTTTCTTT.

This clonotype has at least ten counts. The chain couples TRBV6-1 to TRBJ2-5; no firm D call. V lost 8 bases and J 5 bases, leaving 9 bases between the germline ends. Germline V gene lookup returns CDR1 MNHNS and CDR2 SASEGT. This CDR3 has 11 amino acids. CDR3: CASGPAETQYF. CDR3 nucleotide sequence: TGTGCCAGCGGGCCTGCGGAGACCCAGTACTTC.

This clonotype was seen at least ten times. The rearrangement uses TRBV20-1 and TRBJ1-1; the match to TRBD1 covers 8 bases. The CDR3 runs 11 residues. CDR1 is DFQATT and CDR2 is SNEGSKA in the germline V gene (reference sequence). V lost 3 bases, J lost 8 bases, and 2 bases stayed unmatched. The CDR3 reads CSARGDREAFF. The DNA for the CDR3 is TGCAGTGCTAGGGGGGACAGGGAAGCTTTCTTT.

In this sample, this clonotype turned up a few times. Written as DNA, the CDR3 is TGTGCCTGGAGTAGGGGGCCCCACACTGAAGCTTTCTTT. Translated, it gives CAWSRGPHTEAFF. The gene calls are TRBV30 and TRBJ1-1, with 7 bases identical to TRBD1. The CDR3 loop spans 13 amino acids. CDR1 is GTSNPN and CDR2 is SVGIG in the germline V gene (reference sequence). With 2 bases clipped from V and 3 bases from J, the junction kept 3 bases outside the gene matches.

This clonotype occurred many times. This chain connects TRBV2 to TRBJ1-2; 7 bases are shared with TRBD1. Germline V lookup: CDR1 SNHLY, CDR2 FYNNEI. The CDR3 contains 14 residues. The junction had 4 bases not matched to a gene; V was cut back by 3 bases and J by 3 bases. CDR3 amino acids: CASSDPQGYYGYTF. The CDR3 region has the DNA TGTGCCAGCAGTGACCCACAGGGGTACTATGGCTACACCTTC.

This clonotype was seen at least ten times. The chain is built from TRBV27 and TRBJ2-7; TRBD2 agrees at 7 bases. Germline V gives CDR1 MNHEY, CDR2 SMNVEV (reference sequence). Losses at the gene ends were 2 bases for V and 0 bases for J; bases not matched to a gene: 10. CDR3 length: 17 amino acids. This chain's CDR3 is CASSLTLGAGISYEQYF. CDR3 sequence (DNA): TGTGCCAGCAGTTTAACCCTAGGAGCGGGGATCTCCTACGAGCAGTACTTC.

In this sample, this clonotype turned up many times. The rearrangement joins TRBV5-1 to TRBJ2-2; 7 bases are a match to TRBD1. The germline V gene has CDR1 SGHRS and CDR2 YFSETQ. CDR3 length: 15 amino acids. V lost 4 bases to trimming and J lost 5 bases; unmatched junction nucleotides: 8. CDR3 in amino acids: CASSAPTGRTGELFF. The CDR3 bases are TGCGCCAGCAGCGCCCCGACAGGGCGAACCGGGGAGCTGTTTTTT.

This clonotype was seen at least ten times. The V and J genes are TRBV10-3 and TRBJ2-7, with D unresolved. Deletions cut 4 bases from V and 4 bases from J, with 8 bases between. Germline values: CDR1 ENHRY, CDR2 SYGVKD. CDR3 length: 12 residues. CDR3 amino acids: CAISGNSYEQYF. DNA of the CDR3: TGTGCCATCAGTGGGAATTCTTACGAGCAGTACTTC.

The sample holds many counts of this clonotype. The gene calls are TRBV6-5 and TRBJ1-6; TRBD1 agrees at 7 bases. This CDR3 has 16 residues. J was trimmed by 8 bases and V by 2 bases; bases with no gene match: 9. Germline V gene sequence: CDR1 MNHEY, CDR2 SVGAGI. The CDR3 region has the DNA TGTGCCAGCAGTTACCCCCTCGGGACAGAGTATTCACCCCTCCACTTT. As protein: CASSYPLGTEYSPLHF.

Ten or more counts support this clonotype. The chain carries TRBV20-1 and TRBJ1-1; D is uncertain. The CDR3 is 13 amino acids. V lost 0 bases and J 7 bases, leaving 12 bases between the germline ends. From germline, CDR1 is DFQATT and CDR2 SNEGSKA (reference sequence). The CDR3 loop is CSAREYRIIEAFF. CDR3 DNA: TGCAGTGCTAGAGAATACCGGATTATTGAAGCTTTCTTT.